The next 7 T cell receptor beta chains were all read from a single sample in a study of regulatory T cells in long-lasting Graves disease. As for time point: newly diagnosed GD, antithyroid drugs for less than 3 months. RNA isolated from PBMCs was used to make the TCR library. To make TCR beta libraries, researchers used iRepertoire HTBI primers and Arm-PCR of CDR3 regions. A single record per CDR3 protein comes from TCRdb applying MiXCR to the multiplex PCR reads. The top ten hold about a fifth of the sample, which has about 380,000 distinct CDR3 sequences, roughly a sixth seen once. Sample: peripheral blood mononuclear cells (PBMCs), taken at new diagnosis, from a patient treated with antithyroid drugs. These receptors were taken from a female donor with Graves disease.

This clonotype was observed many times. The V call is TRBV24-1, the J call TRBJ2-1; TRBD1 agrees at 8 bases. The CDR3 runs to 14 residues. Germline V gives CDR1 KGHDR, CDR2 SFDVKD. J lost 10 bases, V lost 1 base, and 5 bases had no gene match. CDR3 coding DNA: TGTGCCACCAGTGATTTTCCGGGACAGGAGGAGCAGTTCTTC. This translates into CATSDFPGQEEQFF.

This clonotype was picked up many times. The chain has TRBV4-2 and TRBJ1-1; D is uncertain. CDR3 size: 15 residues. Trimming left V 1 base short and J 0 bases short, with 9 bases between. CDR1 and CDR2 (germline): LGHNA, YNFKEQ. CDR3 region: CASSQADGLNTEAFF. The CDR3 coding sequence is TGTGCCAGCAGCCAAGCGGACGGGCTGAACACTGAAGCTTTCTTT.

There are a few counts of this clonotype. V usage is TRBV7-8 and J usage is TRBJ2-7; the D is unclear. V was trimmed by 5 bases and J by 2 bases, leaving 10 bases between them. CDR1 and CDR2 from the germline V gene are SGHVS and FQNEAQ. The CDR3 totals 13 residues. CDR3 sequence (DNA): TGTGCCAGCAGCCCCCAAACGCCCTACGAGCAGTACTTC. It is translated as CASSPQTPYEQYF.

This clonotype was observed at least ten times. The chain combines TRBV3-1 with TRBJ2-7; the D is unclear. CDR1 and CDR2 from the germline V gene are LGHDT and YNNKEL (reference sequence). This CDR3 has 14 amino acids. Trimming took off 0 bases at V and 2 bases at J, with 8 bases between the two ends. The DNA for the CDR3 is TGTGCCAGCAGCCAAGATGACCTAGCCTACGAGCAGTACTTC. It is translated as CASSQDDLAYEQYF.

The gene calls are TRBV11-2 and TRBJ1-2; 7 nucleotides agree with TRBD1. J lost 4 bases, V lost 5 bases, and 7 bases had no gene match. CDR3 length: 14 amino acids. CDR1 SGHAT and CDR2 FQNNGV come from the germline V gene. The CDR3 bases are TGTGCCAGCAGCCCCAGACAGGGACTCTATGGCTACACCTTC. This sequence encodes CASSPRQGLYGYTF.

As regards this clonotype: A much larger clone is a single base away; this may be a read error. This chain connects TRBV7-6 to TRBJ2-7; no reliable D call. Germline CDR1 reads SGHVS; CDR2 reads FNYEAQ. The CDR3 covers 13 residues. CDR3 DNA sequence: TGTGCCAGCAGCATGACTGAGACCTACGAGCGGTACTTC. As protein: CASSMTETYERYF.

In its sample, this clonotype was seen many times. This chain connects TRBV20-1 to TRBJ2-1, with 8 bases that match TRBD2. The germline V gene encodes CDR1 DFQATT and CDR2 SNEGSKA (reference sequence). V lost 3 bases, J lost 14 bases, and 12 bases stayed unmatched. The CDR3 extends over 13 amino acids. The CDR3, as DNA: TGCAGTGCTAGTGGGGGAGGGCGGGGGGTGGAGTTCTTC. It codes for CSASGGGRGVEFF.